Below, one TCR beta chain is given with its context. Original methodology: How many nucleated cells were present was estimated from reference gene primer amplification. TCRdb keeps only in-frame clones here, not all; method: immunoSEQ multiplex PCR. D and trimming come from the DNA, and the V and J calls and clone size come from that table. The sample lists over 200,000 clones; 80% to 90% were seen once. This CDR3 has 16 residues. Trimming left V 1 base short and J 5 bases short, with 18 bases between. The germline CDR1 and CDR2 sequences are SGDLS and YYNGEE. The source of the sample is a study of blood T cell repertoires in COVID-19. In the study overall: Collection of acute and convalescent COVID-19 samples took place in the United States, Italy and Spain. The analysed material was cDNA or gDNA that came from T cells, B-cell-depleted T cells, or PBMCs.

Specimen: peripheral blood. This chain joins TRBV9 and TRBJ2-5, with TRBD2 as a possible D gene (7 bases). The clonotype comes from a woman aged 40 to 55 with active or convalescent COVID-19. The CDR3 sequence is CASSVRGGSAGETQYF. As DNA, the CDR3 is TGTGCCAGCAGCGTAAGGGGGGGAAGCGCGGGTGAGACCCAGTACTTC.